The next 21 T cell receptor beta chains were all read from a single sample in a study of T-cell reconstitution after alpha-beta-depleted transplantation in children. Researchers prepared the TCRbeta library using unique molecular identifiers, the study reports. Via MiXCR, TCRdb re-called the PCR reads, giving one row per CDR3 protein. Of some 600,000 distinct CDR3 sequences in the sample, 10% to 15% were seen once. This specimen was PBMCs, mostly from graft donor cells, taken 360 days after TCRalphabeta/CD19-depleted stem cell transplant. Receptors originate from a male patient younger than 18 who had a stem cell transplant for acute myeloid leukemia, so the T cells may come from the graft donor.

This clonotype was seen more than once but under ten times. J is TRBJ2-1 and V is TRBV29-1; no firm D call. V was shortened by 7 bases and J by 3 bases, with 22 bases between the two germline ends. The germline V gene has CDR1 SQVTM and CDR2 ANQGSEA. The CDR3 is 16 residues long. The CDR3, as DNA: TGCAGCGCCTATGACAAGCGCCCCGGAGTCTACAATGAGCAGTTCTTC. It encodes CSAYDKRPGVYNEQFF.

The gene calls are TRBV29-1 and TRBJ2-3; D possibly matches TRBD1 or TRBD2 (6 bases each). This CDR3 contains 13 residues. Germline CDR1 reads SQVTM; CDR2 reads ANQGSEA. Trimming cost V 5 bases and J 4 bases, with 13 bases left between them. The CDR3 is CSVKGGSADTQYF. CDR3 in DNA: TGCAGCGTTAAGGGGGGCTCGGCAGATACGCAGTATTTT.

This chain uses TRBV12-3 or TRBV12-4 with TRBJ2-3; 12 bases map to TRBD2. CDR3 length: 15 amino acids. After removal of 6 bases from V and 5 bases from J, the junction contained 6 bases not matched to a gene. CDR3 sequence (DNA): TGTGCCAGCAGAGGACTAGCGGGAAAAGGAGATACGCAGTATTTT. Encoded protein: CASRGLAGKGDTQYF.

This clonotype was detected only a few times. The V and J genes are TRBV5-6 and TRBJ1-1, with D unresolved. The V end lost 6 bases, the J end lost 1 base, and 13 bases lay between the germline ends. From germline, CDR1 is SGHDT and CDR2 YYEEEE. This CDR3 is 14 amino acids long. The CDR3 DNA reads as TGTGCCAGCACCCAGACGGGATCGAACACTGAAGCTTTCTTT. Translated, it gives CASTQTGSNTEAFF.

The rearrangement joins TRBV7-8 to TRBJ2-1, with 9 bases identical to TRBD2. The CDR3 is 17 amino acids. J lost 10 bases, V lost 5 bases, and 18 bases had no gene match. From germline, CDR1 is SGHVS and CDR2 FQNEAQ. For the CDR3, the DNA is TGTGCCAGCAGCCCGCGCCGACTAGCGGAAACCCTCGCGGAGCAGTTCTTC. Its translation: CASSPRRLAETLAEQFF.

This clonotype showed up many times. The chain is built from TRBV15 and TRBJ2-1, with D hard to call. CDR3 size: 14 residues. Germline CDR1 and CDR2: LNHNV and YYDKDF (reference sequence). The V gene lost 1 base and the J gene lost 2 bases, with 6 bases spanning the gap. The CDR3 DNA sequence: TGTGCCACCAGCAGAGGTAGGCCCTACAATGAGCAGTTCTTC. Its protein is CATSRGRPYNEQFF.

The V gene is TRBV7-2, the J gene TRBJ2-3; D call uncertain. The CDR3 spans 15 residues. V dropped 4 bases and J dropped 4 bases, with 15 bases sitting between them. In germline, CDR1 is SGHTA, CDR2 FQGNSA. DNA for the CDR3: TGTGCCAGCAGCTCCTGGGTCACAAGCGCAGATACGCAGTATTTT. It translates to CASSSWVTSADTQYF.

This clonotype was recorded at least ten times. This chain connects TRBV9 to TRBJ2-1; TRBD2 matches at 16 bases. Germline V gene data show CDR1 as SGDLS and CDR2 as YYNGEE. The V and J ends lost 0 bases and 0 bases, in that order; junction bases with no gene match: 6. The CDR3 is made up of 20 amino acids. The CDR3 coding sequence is TGTGCCAGCAGCGTAGCTATCGGGACTAGCGGGGGGGGCTCCTACAATGAGCAGTTCTTC. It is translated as CASSVAIGTSGGGSYNEQFF.

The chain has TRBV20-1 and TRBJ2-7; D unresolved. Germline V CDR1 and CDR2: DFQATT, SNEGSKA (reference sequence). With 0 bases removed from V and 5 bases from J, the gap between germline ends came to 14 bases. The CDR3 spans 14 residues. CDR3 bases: TGCAGTGCTAGAGAGTACCGTCATCCCGACGAGCAGTACTTC. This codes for CSAREYRHPDEQYF.

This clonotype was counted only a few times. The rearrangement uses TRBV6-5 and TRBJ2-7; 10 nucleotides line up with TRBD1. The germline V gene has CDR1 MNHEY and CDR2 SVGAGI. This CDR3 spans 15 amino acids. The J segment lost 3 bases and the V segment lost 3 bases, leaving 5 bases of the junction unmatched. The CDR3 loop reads CASSYMGQGNYEQYF. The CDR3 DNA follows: TGTGCCAGCAGTTATATGGGACAGGGGAACTACGAGCAGTACTTC.

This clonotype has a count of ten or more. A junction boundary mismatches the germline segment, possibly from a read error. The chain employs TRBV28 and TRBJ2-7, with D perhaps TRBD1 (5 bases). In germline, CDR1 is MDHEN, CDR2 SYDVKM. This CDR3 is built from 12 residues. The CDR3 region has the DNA TGCGCCAGCAGCCCTGACAGATACGAGCAGTACTTC. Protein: CASSPDRYEQYF.

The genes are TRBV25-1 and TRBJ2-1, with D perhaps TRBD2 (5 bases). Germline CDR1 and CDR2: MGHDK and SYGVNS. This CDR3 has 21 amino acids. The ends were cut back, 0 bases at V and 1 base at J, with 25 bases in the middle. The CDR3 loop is CASSEYAWVGEGTLSYNEQFF. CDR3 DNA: TGTGCCAGCAGTGAATACGCCTGGGTGGGAGAGGGCACGTTATCCTACAATGAGCAGTTCTTC.

CDR3 in DNA: TGCAGCGTGTACAAATCTGGGGCCAACGTCCTGACTTTC. Translation gives CSVYKSGANVLTF. The rearrangement links TRBV29-1 to TRBJ2-6, with unresolved D. The germline V gene encodes CDR1 SQVTM and CDR2 ANQGSEA. V dropped 6 bases and J dropped 1 base, with 7 bases sitting between them. This CDR3 has 13 residues.

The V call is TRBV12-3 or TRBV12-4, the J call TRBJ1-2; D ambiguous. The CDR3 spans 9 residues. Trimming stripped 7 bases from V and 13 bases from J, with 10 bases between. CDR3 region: CASTSPFTF. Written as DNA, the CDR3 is TGTGCCAGCACCTCCCCATTCACCTTC.

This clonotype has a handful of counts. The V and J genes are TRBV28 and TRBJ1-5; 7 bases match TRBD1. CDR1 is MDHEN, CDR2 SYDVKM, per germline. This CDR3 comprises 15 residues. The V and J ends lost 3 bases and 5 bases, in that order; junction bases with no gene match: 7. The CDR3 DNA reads TGTGCCAGCAGTTTGACAGGGTGGGGGGATCAGCCCCAGCATTTT. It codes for CASSLTGWGDQPQHF.

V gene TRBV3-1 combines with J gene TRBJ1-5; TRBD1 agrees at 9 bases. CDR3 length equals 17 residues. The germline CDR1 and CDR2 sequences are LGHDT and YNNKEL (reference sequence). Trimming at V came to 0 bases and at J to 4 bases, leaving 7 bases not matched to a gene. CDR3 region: CASSQDLRTGVNQPQHF. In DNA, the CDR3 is TGTGCCAGCAGCCAAGATCTGAGGACAGGGGTTAATCAGCCCCAGCATTTT.

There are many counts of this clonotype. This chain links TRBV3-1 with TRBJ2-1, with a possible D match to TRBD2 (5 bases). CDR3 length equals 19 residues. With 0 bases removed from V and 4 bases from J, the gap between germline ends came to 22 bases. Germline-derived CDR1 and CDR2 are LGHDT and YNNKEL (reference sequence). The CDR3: CASSQDRRGLRVGYNEQFF. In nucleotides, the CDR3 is TGTGCCAGCAGCCAAGATCGACGGGGTTTGCGGGTGGGGTACAATGAGCAGTTCTTC.

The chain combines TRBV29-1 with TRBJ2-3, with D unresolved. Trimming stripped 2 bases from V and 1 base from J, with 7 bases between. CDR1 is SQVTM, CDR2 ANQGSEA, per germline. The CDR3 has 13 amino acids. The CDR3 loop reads CSVETGRTDTQYF. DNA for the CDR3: TGCAGCGTTGAAACTGGGCGCACAGATACGCAGTATTTT.

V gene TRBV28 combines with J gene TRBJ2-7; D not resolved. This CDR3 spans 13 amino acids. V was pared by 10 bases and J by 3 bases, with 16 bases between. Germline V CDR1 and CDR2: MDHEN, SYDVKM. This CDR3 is CATQAVWDYEQYF. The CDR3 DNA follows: TGTGCCACCCAAGCTGTCTGGGACTACGAGCAGTACTTC.

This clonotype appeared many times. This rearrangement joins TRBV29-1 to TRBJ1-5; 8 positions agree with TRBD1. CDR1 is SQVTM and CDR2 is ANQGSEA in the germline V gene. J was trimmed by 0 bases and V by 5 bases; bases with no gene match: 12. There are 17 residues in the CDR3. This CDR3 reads CSVQTGTGAYSNQPQHF. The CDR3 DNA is TGCAGCGTTCAAACCGGGACAGGCGCATATAGCAATCAGCCCCAGCATTTT.

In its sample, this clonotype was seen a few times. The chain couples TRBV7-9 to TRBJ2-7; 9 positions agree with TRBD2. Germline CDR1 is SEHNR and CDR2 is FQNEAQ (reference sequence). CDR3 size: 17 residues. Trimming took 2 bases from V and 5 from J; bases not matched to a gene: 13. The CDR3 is CASSLRPPGLASHEQYF. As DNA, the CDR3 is TGTGCCAGCAGCTTAAGGCCCCCGGGACTAGCTTCCCACGAGCAGTACTTC.